Sequencing of this T cell receptor beta chain was carried out in a study of blood T cell repertoires in COVID-19. Original data processing: Amplification from reference gene primers served as the basis for estimated nucleated cell counts. Here immunoSEQ multiplex PCR was the method, and the copy in TCRdb shows in-frame clones only, minus some. V and J calls and clone size are those listed in that table; D and trimming were worked out from the DNA. The sample consists of about 210,000 clones, about 81% of them appearing once. Sequenced material: PBMCs or T cells enriched from blood (not recorded which). This clonotype originated in a man between 40 and 49 years old who had recovered from COVID-19.

CDR3 protein: CASSPGDSFFYGYTF. In DNA, the CDR3 is TGCGCCAGCAGCCCCGGGGACAGTTTTTTTTATGGCTACACCTTC. The chain links TRBV5-1 to TRBJ1-2; 7 nucleotides line up with TRBD1. CDR1 and CDR2 from the germline V gene are SGHRS and YFSETQ. CDR3 length: 15 residues. The V gene end was trimmed by 4 bases and the J gene end by 5 bases; junction bases not matched to a gene: 11.